The entry below gives a single T cell receptor (beta chain) sequence along with its context. Its cognate antigen has yet to be identified. Base qualities are missing; no much larger clone stands one base away. The CDR3 numbers 16 residues from cysteine through phenylalanine. Only the CDR3 part of the read is kept: 48 bases, read in frame from the first base. From a lookup of the germline V gene, CDR1 and CDR2 are LGHNA and YNFKEQ. The trim is 1 base for V and 5 bases for J, with a gap of 15 bases between the germline ends. The cohort was made up of roughly 670 healthy bone marrow donors. At the time of sampling, all cohort members were nominally healthy, though unrecorded immune exposures were likely present. The donor was CMV seropositive and belonged to the group of 250 to 300 seropositive cohort members. Every donor gave a peripheral blood sample, and the peripheral blood mononuclear cells from that sample were used for TCR beta sequencing. The Qiagen DNeasy Blood Extraction Kit was used to extract genomic DNA from the blood cell samples.

Library generation was performed with the immunoSEQ multiplex PCR assay. For the multiplex PCR, a mixture combining 60 forward primers for TCR Vbeta segments and 13 reverse primers for TCR Jbeta segments was used. Amplification of the CDR3 region of rearranged TCR beta genes was performed with a multiplex PCR assay on genomic DNA. Amplified TCR beta libraries were sequenced as 87-base-pair reads on the Illumina HiSeq System. The paper's data handling went like this. Across the roughly 600 repertoires, a later analysis counted 60 million to 90 million unique TCR beta chains, around 11 million of which were shared by at least two donors. Raw reads were error-corrected and collapsed into unique sequences by a nearest-neighbor algorithm in which closely related sequences were merged to remove PCR and sequencing errors. To assign V, D and J gene segments, CDR3 sequences were aligned to IMGT reference sequences. For a sequence to be retained, a match of at least six nucleotides was required to both a V gene segment and a J gene segment. Rearrangements were called productive when the CDR3 lacked stop codons and stayed in frame with V and J; all others were non-productive. Following IMGT convention, CDR3 was defined as the stretch from the second conserved V-encoded cysteine up to the conserved J-encoded phenylalanine. Sequences without an unambiguous match to a single V gene segment were excluded from the earlier analysis of 450 to 750 of the donors. An earlier analysis of a few hundred of the donors classified V segments as functional when productive rearrangements were above 56.7% and as segregating when the standard deviation between donors was above 5%. A statistical classification framework was built for diagnosing cytomegalovirus status from the catalog of TCR beta chain sequences. V and J gene assignment, in a later analysis, came from comparing TCR nucleotide sequences with IMGT/GENE-DB human TR gene sequences. The TCRdist pipeline was used in a later analysis to assign CDR3 sequences and most-parsimonious VDJ recombination scenarios. In a later analysis, each TCR beta chain was defined by its CDR3 amino acid sequence together with its V-gene family, and reads without a unique V-gene family were excluded. In a later analysis, around 650 highly shared, low-generation-probability nucleotide sequences were removed to address suspected cross-contamination and a sequencing artifact. A later analysis calculated a clonal expansion index for each public chain from normalized within-repertoire ranks of inferred template counts. In a later analysis, generation probabilities were computed using a VDJ recombination model fitted to out-of-frame rearrangements, and the results were checked against IGoR. Hypergeometric tests were used in a later analysis to score TCR-TCR, TCR-HLA and TCR-CMV co-occurrence, with a repertoire-size bias correction applied to the TCR pairs. A later analysis estimated false discovery rates by permuting HLA or CMV assignments 20 times. In a later analysis, co-occurring TCRs were grouped using DBSCAN, and TCRdist sequence similarity was added for clustering within HLA-allele-positive subsets. Repertoires with fewer than 30,000 or more than 120,000 public chains were left out of co-occurrence clustering, as were about five repertoires with anomalous nucleotide sharing. TCRdb obtained this table from immuneACCESS and retained in-frame rearrangements with V and J assigned. These tables miss some clones; where compared with another copy, unresolved V genes account for less than half of the shortfall, and the remainder is unexplained. From that table come the V and J calls and clone size; the DNA was used to work out D and trimming. The sample contains more than 110,000 clones, about 80% of them found a single time. Of the sample, roughly 1.2% falls within the top ten clones.

The sample is drawn from a study of cytomegalovirus exposure and HLA in healthy donors (TCRdb year 2017). Background on the whole study: According to an earlier analysis of 587 of the donors, roughly 180 million T cells yielded 120 million or so unique TCR beta sequences and about 300 Gb of sequence data. Using immunosequencing, the study profiled T cell repertoires from 666 subjects and related those repertoires to cytomegalovirus serostatus. A later genetic analysis used genome-wide SNP genotypes for about 65% of the roughly 670 donors, treating that subset as a discovery cohort. All discovery cohort repertoires had been generated using a single sequencing platform. Donor age, sex, ethnicity and CMV serostatus were compiled together with the repertoire data. An earlier analysis of 587 of the donors used high-throughput TCR beta sequencing to judge whether each TCR beta V gene segment behaved as functional or pseudogenic. Among 300 to 500 genotyped donors of the cohort, an average of about 240,000 unique TCR beta nucleotide sequences was sequenced per donor, of which about 20% were non-productive. The number of donors typed differed by locus, with about 620-630 for A, B, C, DRB1 and DQB1, over 500 for DQA1, 600 to 610 for DPA1, and under 490 for DPB1. Because of strong linkage in the cohort, roughly five DR-DQ haplotypes were treated as single units for association and clustering. The study combined high-throughput TCR immunosequencing, statistical association of individual TCRs with disease status, and machine learning to predict cytomegalovirus infection status. Rather than using new phenotypic data, the later analysis identified candidate immune exposures from TCR beta sequences and from how often those sequences occurred across donors. Besides the first cohort of about 730 subjects, a separate validation cohort made up of 90 to 150 different subjects was used. An early release that covered about 600 HLA-typed donors contained about 300 gigabases of sequencing data and 80 million or so unique TCR sequences. Of the approximately 400 genotyped donors, 65% to 90% were placed in the genetic ancestry cluster associated with self-reported Caucasian donors. HLA typing covered class I and class II loci at four-digit resolution. In a later analysis, previously published TCR beta repertoires from several hundred donors were re-analyzed and high-resolution HLA genotyping was added so that TCR occurrence patterns could be studied. The study aimed to test whether cataloging public T cell receptors could reveal signatures of past pathogen exposure. Beyond this particular receptor, the publication reports: In both the original and validation cohorts, the classifier was reported to diagnose cytomegalovirus status with high specificity and sensitivity. In a later analysis, 16,951 TCR beta sequences were associated with specific HLA alleles at a false discovery rate of 0.05. An association between a missense DCLRE1C variant and V-gene and J-gene trimming of TCR beta chains was found in a later genetic analysis and replicated in an independent cohort. Because some donors lacked HLA typing at each locus, the association tests relied only on the typed subset. Because counts were too low, some 17 rarely observed V segments, including chromosome 9 orphons, were excluded from the earlier analysis of 587 of the donors. A cluster of highly shared sequence variants was judged likely to be a technical artifact of the sequencing pipeline. Compared with equally common non-associated chains, HLA-associated TCR beta chains in a later analysis were more clonally expanded and had lower generation probabilities. The study listed 150 to 200 TCR beta chains as associated with cytomegalovirus. Linkage disequilibrium might explain the correlated functional status among segregating V segments, but an unknown experimental factor could not be ruled out. According to the authors, the approach could potentially be generalized to other disease states and immunological phenotypes. Across donors, most TCR sequences were observed very rarely, whereas some public TCRs were present in many individuals. When HLA alleles, especially DR and DQ, strongly co-occurred, TCR associations were difficult to assign to individual alleles. Some IMGT-functional V segments, including TRBV6-2 and TRBV6-3, could not be told apart with the 87-base-pair reads, so those segments were excluded. A few of the identified cytomegalovirus-associated TCR beta chains were confirmed in vitro to be specific for cytomegalovirus antigens. A later genetic analysis reported fewer N-insertions in productive TCRs among donors in an Asian-associated ancestry cluster than the roughly 670-donor mean. The only immune exposure information available for the cohort was CMV serostatus. According to a later analysis, most CMV-associated TCR beta chains appeared to be HLA-restricted, and the HLA associations seemed to be driven largely by CMV exposure. A later analysis found that TCR association rates varied across HLA loci, with DRB1 alleles showing the most associated TCRs and HLA-C alleles the fewest. In a later analysis, several top co-occurrence clusters were reported to appear linked to parvovirus B19, influenza, CMV and Epstein-Barr virus. In an earlier analysis of 587 of the donors, most TCR beta V segments appeared in productive rearrangements about 90% or about 30% of the time, broadly matching IMGT annotations. Only TCR beta chains were sequenced in this cohort, and the absence of alpha or paired-chain data limited detectable features. A further reported finding was that TCR beta sequences accurately predicted the HLA-A and HLA-B alleles for most subjects in the first cohort. The presence/absence analyses assumed that sequencing depth was roughly uniform across donors, and that assumption may not be true.

This TCR was sampled from a male donor in good health and CMV-seropositive. The sequenced sample consisted of PBMCs. The chain uses TRBV4-2 and TRBJ1-5; a tentative D call is TRBD1 (5 bases match). The DNA reads TGTGCCAGCAGCCAAGCGACCCAGGGTACCTATCAGCCCCAGCATTTT. Its protein is CASSQATQGTYQPQHF.